Described below is a single T cell receptor beta chain sequence and its context. This sample is drawn from a study of blood T cells in healthy people across ages. The V end lost 6 bases, the J end lost 0 bases, and 11 bases lay between the germline ends. CDR3 size: 13 residues. Germline V lookup: CDR1 DFQATT, CDR2 SNEGSKA (reference sequence). PCR was performed a second time for roughly 7 to 12 cycles using a sample-barcoded 5' primer and a J-beta primer mix. TCRdb itself ran the 5' RACE reads through MiXCR, one entry per CDR3 protein. The repertoire includes about 560,000 distinct CDR3 sequences, 25% to 35% of them detected once, and 3% to 4% sits in the top ten. The data also belong to a second study, concerning T cells of mothers and their children.

This chain connects TRBV20-1 to TRBJ1-2, with a weak D call TRBD1 (6 bases). The clonotype was recovered from a boy younger than 10 in good health. Input material: blood. CDR3 sequence reads: CSAWRQANYGYTF. The CDR3 DNA reads as TGCAGTGCCTGGCGACAGGCTAACTATGGCTACACCTTC.